These 4 T cell receptor beta chains were sequenced from one sample in a study of cytomegalovirus exposure and HLA in healthy donors. The protocol was immunoSEQ multiplex PCR, while the TCRdb copy is restricted to in-frame clones and leaves out a portion. This table has more than 90,000 clones, 86% appearing once. Sequenced material: PBMCs. Source of these receptors: a man between 18 and 35 years old in good health and CMV-seronegative.

The chain uses TRBV14 and TRBJ2-5, with a tentative D call TRBD1 (5 bases). Trimming took 5 bases from V and 9 from J, leaving 13 bases between them. Germline-derived CDR1 and CDR2 are SGHDN and FVKESK. CDR3 length: 12 amino acids. The CDR3 region has the DNA TGTGCCAGCAGCATATCGATAGGGGCCCAGTACTTC. Translation gives CASSISIGAQYF.

The chain employs TRBV5-8 and TRBJ1-4, with D hard to call. This CDR3 contains 15 residues. Germline V gene sequence: CDR1 SGHTS, CDR2 YDEGEE. V was trimmed by 4 bases and J by 8 bases, leaving 18 bases between them. In nucleotides, the CDR3 is TGTGCCAGCAGCCCACAGACATTAGGTCTAGAAAAACTGTTTTTT. It is translated as CASSPQTLGLEKLFF.

J is TRBJ2-7 and V is TRBV10-3; D might be TRBD2 (5 bases). Looked up from germline, CDR1 is ENHRY and CDR2 is SYGVKD. V gave up 4 bases and J gave up 2 bases, with 9 bases separating them. There are 13 residues in the CDR3. The CDR3 nucleotides read TGTGCCATCAGTGCCGGGGATACCTACGAGCAGTACTTC. Its translation: CAISAGDTYEQYF.

The rearrangement uses TRBV11-2 and TRBJ2-1; a weak D match, TRBD2 (6 bases). The CDR3 has 18 amino acids. Germline V gene sequence: CDR1 SGHAT, CDR2 FQNNGV. The germline V and J ends were trimmed by 7 bases and 6 bases, with 28 bases remaining between them. CDR3 loop: CASTLRGNAEESLNEQFF. CDR3 sequence (DNA): TGTGCCAGCACCCTGCGGGGTAACGCCGAGGAAAGCCTCAATGAGCAGTTCTTC.